This entry describes one T cell receptor beta chain. The data belong to a study of beta chain features in type 1 diabetes. All of the isolated RNA was reverse transcribed, so expressed TCRB transcripts were sequenced. Profiling relied on immunoSEQ multiplex PCR, and the TCRdb table lists in-frame clones only, not all of them. The sample includes about 410,000 clones, 11% to 15% seen only once; the top ten take less than 0.04%. The ends were cut back, 2 bases at V and 8 bases at J, with 9 bases in the middle. The CDR3 extends over 12 amino acids. Germline CDR1 is SGHTA and CDR2 is FQGTGA. V is TRBV7-3 and J is TRBJ1-1; no definite D call. The receptor comes from a man aged 25 to 45 in good health. The sequenced sample consisted of naive CD4+ T cells from blood. DNA for the CDR3: TGTGCCAGCAGCTTAGACGGCCGGGAAGCTTTCTTT. Protein sequence: CASSLDGREAFF.